Below are 7 T cell receptor beta chains sequenced from a single sample in a study of blood T cells in healthy people across ages. With a J-beta primer mix and a sample-barcoded 5' primer, a second PCR ran about 6 to 11 cycles. TCRdb reprocessed the 5' RACE reads via MiXCR and lists one record per CDR3 protein. The profile shows fewer than 1,000,000 distinct CDR3 sequences, 46% of them singletons. The sequenced material came from blood. The receptors were sampled from a man of 80 years or more in good health.

This clonotype was detected only a few times. The V gene is TRBV5-1, the J gene TRBJ2-2; D could derive from TRBD1 or TRBD2 (5 bases each). V lost 2 bases, J lost 2 bases, and 13 bases lay in between. Looked up from germline, CDR1 is SGHRS and CDR2 is YFSETQ. The CDR3 is made up of 16 amino acids. CDR3 protein: CASSLHRDVNTGELFF. In DNA form, the CDR3 reads TGCGCCAGCAGCTTACACCGGGACGTTAACACCGGGGAGCTGTTTTTT.

The chain combines TRBV19 with TRBJ1-5; D unclear. V was pared by 5 bases and J by 0 bases, with 11 bases between. The CDR3 totals 15 residues. Germline V lookup: CDR1 LNHDA, CDR2 SQIVND (reference sequence). Written as DNA, the CDR3 is TGTGCCAGTAGTGTAGGGATCAATAGCAATCAGCCCCAGCATTTT. Amino acids: CASSVGINSNQPQHF.

This clonotype was observed once. The V and J genes are TRBV20-1 and TRBJ2-3; a possible D gene is TRBD2 (6 bases). V lost 1 base and J lost 3, with 11 bases in between. CDR3 length: 14 amino acids. CDR1 DFQATT and CDR2 SNEGSKA come from the germline V gene (reference sequence). As DNA, the CDR3 is TGCAGTGCTAGAGCGGAGCGGGTGACAGATACGCAGTATTTT. It translates to CSARAERVTDTQYF.

In this sample, this clonotype turned up a few times. The genes are TRBV13 and TRBJ1-2, with a weak D call TRBD1 (5 bases). V was cut by 3 bases and J by 8 bases, with 25 bases left in between. This CDR3 is built from 17 residues. Germline loops: CDR1 PRHDT, CDR2 FYEKMQ (reference sequence). The CDR3 loop reads CASSLGYRDGNRRGYTF. In DNA, the CDR3 is TGTGCCAGCAGCTTGGGTTACCGGGACGGCAATAGGCGCGGCTACACCTTC.

This clonotype was seen many times. CDR3 nucleotides: TGTGCCAGCAGCCCGCCGGGGGGGGAGAGCTACAATGAGCAGTTCTTC. It encodes CASSPPGGESYNEQFF. The chain recombines TRBV5-4 with TRBJ2-1; 8 nucleotides agree with TRBD2. Germline V gives CDR1 SGHNT, CDR2 YYREEE (reference sequence). The CDR3 covers 16 residues. The V gene end was trimmed by 4 bases and the J gene end by 3 bases; junction bases not matched to a gene: 9.

The sample holds a few counts of this clonotype. This sequence joins TRBV29-1 and TRBJ2-1; 11 bases are shared with TRBD2. The germline V gene has CDR1 SQVTM and CDR2 ANQGSEA. This CDR3 contains 14 residues. V was pared by 1 base and J by 10 bases, with 6 bases of the junction left unmatched. CDR3 nucleotides: TGCAGCGTTGAAGGGTCGACTAGCGGGGTAGAGCAGTTCTTC. It specifies CSVEGSTSGVEQFF.

The genes are TRBV3-1 and TRBJ2-1; D may be TRBD1 or TRBD2 (5 bases each). Per germline, CDR1 LGHDT and CDR2 YNNKEL (reference sequence). V was clipped by 4 bases and J by 9 bases, with 16 bases between them. This CDR3 has 14 amino acids. Written as DNA, the CDR3 is TGTGCCAGCAGCCTATCGGCCGGGACCACTGAGCAGTTCTTC. This translates into CASSLSAGTTEQFF.